This T cell receptor beta chain was documented in a study of T cell clusters in autoimmune cytopenias. Approximately 40,000 genome equivalents of blood DNA were amplified for TRB. One tube held mixed TRB-A and TRB-B primer pools for touch-down PCR. TCRdb processed the multiplex PCR reads again and assigns one entry to each CDR3 protein, with no DNA. The sample includes 9,500 to 11,000 distinct CDR3 sequences. This clonotype ranks as medium-sized (0.01 to 0.1%) in terms of frequency. CDR3 length: 15 residues. CDR1 is SQVTM and CDR2 is ANQGSEA in the germline V gene. The sample was also reused in another study, on T cell repertoires in aging, cancer and after chemotherapy. Per that paper: In each cancer cohort, median generation probability increased across chemotherapy, suggesting thymic output rebounded.

Sequenced sample: peripheral blood. This sequence was found in a human donor in good health. V usage is TRBV29-1 and J usage is TRBJ2-3; TCRdb designates TRBD2, a call that cannot be tested without DNA. CDR3: CSVVGLESQTDTQYF.